The 7 T cell receptor beta chains reported below all come from one sample, sequenced in a study of T cells after yellow fever vaccination. Each CDR3 protein gets one entry after TCRdb re-called the 5' RACE reads with MiXCR. The sample has 65,000 to 90,000 distinct CDR3 sequences, roughly 13% seen once. The material was CD8+ T cells not binding an NS4B(214-222) dextramer, sorted from PBMCs, obtained approximately 22 days after the first yellow fever vaccination. Receptors originate from a man between 18 and 29 years old who received the YFV17D yellow fever vaccine.

This clonotype occurred a few times. The J gene is TRBJ2-5, the V gene TRBV6-2 or TRBV6-3, with 8 bases matching TRBD2. CDR3 length: 15 residues. Germline trimming cut 7 bases from V and 2 bases from J; bases unmatched to any gene: 9. Germline CDR1 is MNHEY and CDR2 is SVGEGT. The CDR3 sequence is CASTLLRGGQETQYF. Written as DNA, the CDR3 is TGTGCCAGCACCCTCTTACGGGGGGGTCAAGAGACCCAGTACTTC.

A few counts support this clonotype. The rearrangement uses TRBV2 and TRBJ1-2; the match to TRBD1 covers 7 bases. Germline V gene sequence: CDR1 SNHLY, CDR2 FYNNEI. After removal of 1 base from V and 4 bases from J, the junction contained 3 bases not matched to a gene. The CDR3 is 14 amino acids. The CDR3 coding sequence is TGTGCCAGCAGTGAAGGGACAGGAGCCTATGGCTACACCTTC. This sequence encodes CASSEGTGAYGYTF.

This clonotype was seen many times. The V call is TRBV10-3, the J call TRBJ2-3; no clear D. V was cut by 4 bases and J by 3 bases, with 2 bases left in between. The germline V gene has CDR1 ENHRY and CDR2 SYGVKD. The CDR3 covers 11 residues. CDR3 nucleotide sequence: TGTGCCATCAGTGTAACAGATACGCAGTATTTT. Its translation: CAISVTDTQYF.

This clonotype was seen many times. The chain recombines TRBV11-2 with TRBJ1-1, with TRBD1 matching 7 bases. Looked up from germline, CDR1 is SGHAT and CDR2 is FQNNGV. This CDR3 has 15 amino acids. The V and J ends lost 5 bases and 0 bases, in that order; junction bases with no gene match: 6. CDR3 sequence: CASSPRDSLNTEAFF. The CDR3, as DNA: TGTGCCAGCAGCCCCCGGGACAGTCTGAACACTGAAGCTTTCTTT.

The V and J genes are TRBV20-1 and TRBJ1-1; D is uncertain. V was shortened by 4 bases and J by 4 bases, with 16 bases between the two germline ends. CDR1 is DFQATT and CDR2 is SNEGSKA in the germline V gene (reference sequence). CDR3 length: 14 amino acids. CDR3 nucleotides: TGCAGTGCTATTGAGGTAGGGATTAGCACTGAAGCTTTCTTT. Translation gives CSAIEVGISTEAFF.

This chain links TRBV12-3 or TRBV12-4 with TRBJ2-1, with a weak D call TRBD2 (6 bases). The CDR3 has 16 residues. Trimming stripped 2 bases from V and 0 bases from J, with 11 bases between. The CDR3 DNA sequence: TGTGCCAGCAGTTTATCCGTACTAGCCTCCTACAATGAGCAGTTCTTC. Amino acid sequence: CASSLSVLASYNEQFF.

This clonotype showed up just a few times. The rearrangement joins TRBV12-3 or TRBV12-4 to TRBJ2-2; D gene ambiguous. The CDR3 has 11 residues. The V gene lost 6 bases and the J gene lost 7 bases, with 6 bases spanning the gap. This CDR3 reads CASRLGGELFF. In DNA form, the CDR3 reads TGTGCCAGCAGACTTGGCGGGGAGCTGTTTTTT.